This TCR beta chain was captured in a study of cytomegalovirus exposure and HLA in healthy donors. Germline loops: CDR1 SEHNR, CDR2 FQNEAQ (reference sequence). The CDR3 length is 18 residues. Trimming took 3 bases from V and 1 from J; bases not matched to a gene: 8. The PCR employed 60 Vbeta primers together with 13 Jbeta primers. Clones were read by immunoSEQ multiplex PCR, and TCRdb kept only the in-frame ones, dropping some. Among about 120,000 clones listed, around 76% were seen once. This TCR was recovered from a male donor in good health and CMV-seronegative. Sequencing input: PBMCs. This chain joins TRBV7-9 and TRBJ2-3; 12 nucleotides line up with TRBD2. The CDR3 region is CASSFPKTSGSGTDTQYF. The CDR3 nucleotides are TGTGCCAGCAGCTTCCCCAAGACTAGCGGGAGTGGCACAGATACGCAGTATTTT.